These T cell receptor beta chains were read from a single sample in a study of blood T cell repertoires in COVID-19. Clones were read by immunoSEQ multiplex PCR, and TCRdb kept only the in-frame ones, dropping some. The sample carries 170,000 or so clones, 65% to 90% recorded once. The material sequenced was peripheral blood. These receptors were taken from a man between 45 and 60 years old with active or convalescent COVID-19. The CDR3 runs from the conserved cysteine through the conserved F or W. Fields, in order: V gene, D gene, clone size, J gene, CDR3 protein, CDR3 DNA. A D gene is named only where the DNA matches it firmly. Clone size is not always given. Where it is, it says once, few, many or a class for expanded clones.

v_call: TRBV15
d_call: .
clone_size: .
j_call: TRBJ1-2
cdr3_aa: CATSSGRGGYTF
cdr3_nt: TGTGCCACCAGCAGTGGACGGGGTGGCTACACCTTC

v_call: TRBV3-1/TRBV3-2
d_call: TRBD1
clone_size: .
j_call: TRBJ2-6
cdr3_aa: CASSPRTGGTGANVLTF
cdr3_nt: TGTGCCAGCAGCCCTAGAACAGGGGGCACTGGGGCCAACGTCCTGACTTTC

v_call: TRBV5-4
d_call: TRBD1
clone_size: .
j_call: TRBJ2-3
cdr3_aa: CASSTGTGGRADTQYF
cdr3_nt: TGTGCCAGCAGCACGGGGACAGGGGGCAGGGCAGATACGCAGTATTTT

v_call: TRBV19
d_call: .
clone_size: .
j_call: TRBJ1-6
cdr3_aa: CASSIVEGSYNSPLHF
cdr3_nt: TGTGCCAGTAGTATAGTGGAGGGGTCCTATAATTCACCCCTCCACTTT

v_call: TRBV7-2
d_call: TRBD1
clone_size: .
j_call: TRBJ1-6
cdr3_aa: CASSSGAGGNSPLHF
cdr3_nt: TGTGCCAGCAGCTCTGGAGCAGGGGGGAATTCACCCCTCCACTTT

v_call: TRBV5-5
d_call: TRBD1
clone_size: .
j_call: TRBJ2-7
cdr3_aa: CASSRQGNYEQYF
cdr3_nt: TGTGCCAGCTCTAGACAGGGGAACTACGAGCAGTACTTC

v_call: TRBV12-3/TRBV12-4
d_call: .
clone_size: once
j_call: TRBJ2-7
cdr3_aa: CASSSSYEQYF
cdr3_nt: TGTGCCAGCAGTTCGAGCTACGAGCAGTACTTC

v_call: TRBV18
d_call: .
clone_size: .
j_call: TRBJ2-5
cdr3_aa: CASSPPWGTETQYF
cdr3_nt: TGTGCCAGCTCACCACCATGGGGGACTGAGACCCAGTACTTC

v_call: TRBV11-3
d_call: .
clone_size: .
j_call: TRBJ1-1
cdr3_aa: CASSPDKYTEAFF
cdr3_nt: TGTGCCAGCAGCCCGGACAAGTACACTGAAGCTTTCTTT

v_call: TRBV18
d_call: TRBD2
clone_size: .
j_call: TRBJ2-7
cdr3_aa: CASSLGTSGRFFYEQYF
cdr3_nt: TGTGCCAGCTCACTCGGGACTAGCGGGAGGTTTTTCTACGAGCAGTACTTC

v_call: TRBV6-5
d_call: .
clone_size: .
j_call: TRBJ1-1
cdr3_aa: CASWRGGVSTEAFF
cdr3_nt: TGTGCCAGCTGGAGAGGGGGTGTAAGCACTGAAGCTTTCTTT

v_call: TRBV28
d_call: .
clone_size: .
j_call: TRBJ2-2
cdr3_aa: CASKGQGNTGELFF
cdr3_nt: TGTGCCAGCAAGGGGCAGGGAAACACCGGGGAGCTGTTTTTT

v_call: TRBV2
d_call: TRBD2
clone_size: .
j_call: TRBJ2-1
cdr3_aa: CASSSESGGYNEQFF
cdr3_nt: TGTGCCAGCAGTTCGGAGTCGGGAGGGTACAATGAGCAGTTCTTC

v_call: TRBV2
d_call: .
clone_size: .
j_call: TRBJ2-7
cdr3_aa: CASSEAPSYPFEQYF
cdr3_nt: TGTGCCAGCAGTGAAGCACCTAGTTATCCTTTCGAGCAGTACTTC

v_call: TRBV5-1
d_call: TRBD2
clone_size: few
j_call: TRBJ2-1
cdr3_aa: CASSLTSGGYNEQFF
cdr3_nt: TGCGCCAGCAGCTTGACTAGCGGGGGTTACAATGAGCAGTTCTTC

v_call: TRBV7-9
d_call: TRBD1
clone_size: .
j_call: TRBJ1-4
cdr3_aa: CASSPTDRANEKLFF
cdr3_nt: TGTGCCAGCAGCCCGACCGACAGGGCTAATGAAAAACTGTTTTTT

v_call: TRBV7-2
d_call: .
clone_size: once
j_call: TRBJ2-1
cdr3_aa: CASSLGSWDEQFF
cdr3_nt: TGTGCCAGCAGCTTAGGGAGCTGGGATGAGCAGTTCTTC

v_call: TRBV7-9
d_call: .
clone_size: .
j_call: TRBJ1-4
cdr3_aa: CASSLGQGSEKLFF
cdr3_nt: TGTGCCAGCAGCTTAGGTCAGGGTAGCGAAAAACTGTTTTTT

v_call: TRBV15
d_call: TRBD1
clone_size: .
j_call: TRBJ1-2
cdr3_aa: CATSRDLGGANYGYTF
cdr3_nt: TGTGCCACCAGCAGAGATCTAGGGGGCGCTAACTATGGCTACACCTTC

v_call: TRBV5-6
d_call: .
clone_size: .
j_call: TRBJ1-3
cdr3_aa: CASSSISGLSGNTIYF
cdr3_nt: TGTGCCAGCAGCTCGATCTCAGGGCTTTCTGGAAACACCATATATTTT

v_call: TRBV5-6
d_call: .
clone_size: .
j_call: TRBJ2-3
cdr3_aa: CATRRESDTQYF
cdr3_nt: TGTGCAACCCGACGGGAGTCAGATACGCAGTATTTT

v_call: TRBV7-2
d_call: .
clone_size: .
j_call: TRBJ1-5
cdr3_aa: CASSLGRDTTKGNQPQHF
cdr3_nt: TGTGCCAGCAGCTTAGGCCGGGACACCACGAAGGGCAATCAGCCCCAGCATTTT

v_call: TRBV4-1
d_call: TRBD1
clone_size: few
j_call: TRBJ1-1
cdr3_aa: CASSQEWTGMNTEAFF
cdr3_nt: TGCGCCAGCAGCCAAGAGTGGACAGGCATGAACACTGAAGCTTTCTTT

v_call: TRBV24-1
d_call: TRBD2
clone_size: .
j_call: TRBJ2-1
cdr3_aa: CATSDFGTSGTYNEQFF
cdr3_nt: TGTGCCACCAGTGATTTCGGGACTAGCGGAACCTACAATGAGCAGTTCTTC

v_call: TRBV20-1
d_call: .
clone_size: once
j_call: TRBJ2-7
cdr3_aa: CSATDGEQYF
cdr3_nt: TGCAGTGCCACAGATGGAGAGCAGTACTTC